This TCR beta chain was retrieved from a study of identical twins. Template switching (which added a universal primer site) was used, and cDNA carried unique molecular identifiers. TCRdb redid the calling of the 5' RACE reads with MiXCR, one entry per CDR3 protein. The table shows 1,800,000 or so distinct CDR3 sequences, with under 35% occurring only once. CDR1 LGHDT and CDR2 YNNKEL come from the germline V gene (reference sequence). Trimming took off 0 bases at V and 4 bases at J, with 13 bases between the two ends. The CDR3 has 15 residues. A note on this clonotype: Its antigen is undetermined.

Study-level points and caveats: Zero-insertion analyses might be partly confounded by invariant T cells like MAIT and iNKT.

The rearrangement uses TRBV3-1 and TRBJ2-7; D is perhaps TRBD2 (5 bases). Material for sequencing was cord blood. This clonotype was obtained from a newborn girl in good health. Written as DNA, the CDR3 is TGTGCCAGCAGCCAAGATCCCGTACTAGGGTACGAGCAGTACTTC. Protein: CASSQDPVLGYEQYF.